This is a list of T cell receptor beta chains from one sample in a study of spatial heterogeneity in lung cancer. TCRdb recomputed calls from the 5' RACE reads with MiXCR, one row per CDR3 protein. The sample consists of some 38,000 distinct CDR3 sequences, roughly 8% of them appearing once. Sequences were derived from PBMCs, sampled at surgery. These receptors originate from a male donor with early-stage non-small cell lung cancer. Each CDR3 is given with its conserved first and last residue. D genes are given only for firm matches. The size of a clone is reported for some rows only, either as once, few or many, or as a class for expanded clones.

CDR3 protein: CASSLRDSPTGELFF
CDR3 DNA: TGTGCCAGTAGTCTAAGGGACAGTCCAACCGGGGAGCTGTTTTTT
J gene: TRBJ2-2
V gene: TRBV19
clone size: few
D gene: TRBD1

CDR3 protein: CASRSISGGYTDTQYF
CDR3 DNA: TGTGCCAGCAGATCCATTAGCGGGGGGTACACAGATACGCAGTATTTT
J gene: TRBJ2-3
V gene: TRBV7-2
clone size: many
D gene: TRBD2

CDR3 protein: CASSLTADPATEAFF
CDR3 DNA: TGTGCCAGCAGCTTAACGGCAGACCCGGCTACTGAAGCTTTCTTT
J gene: TRBJ1-1
V gene: TRBV7-3
clone size: -
D gene: -

CDR3 protein: CASSPSLTEQFF
CDR3 DNA: TGTGCCAGCAGCCCCTCGTTGACTGAGCAGTTCTTC
J gene: TRBJ2-1
V gene: TRBV12-3/TRBV12-4
clone size: many
D gene: -

CDR3 protein: CSARQGIAGVGKETQYF
CDR3 DNA: TGCAGTGCTCGCCAGGGGATAGCGGGAGTAGGGAAGGAGACCCAGTACTTC
J gene: TRBJ2-5
V gene: TRBV20-1
clone size: -
D gene: TRBD2

CDR3 protein: CSARFADTQYF
CDR3 DNA: TGCAGTGCTAGATTTGCAGATACGCAGTATTTT
J gene: TRBJ2-3
V gene: TRBV20-1
clone size: many
D gene: -

CDR3 protein: CASSYGTSGLDTGELFF
CDR3 DNA: TGTGCCAGCAGTTACGGGACTAGTGGTTTGGACACCGGGGAGCTGTTTTTT
J gene: TRBJ2-2
V gene: TRBV6-2/TRBV6-3
clone size: many
D gene: TRBD2

CDR3 protein: CASGVNTEAFF
CDR3 DNA: TGTGCCAGTGGGGTGAACACTGAAGCTTTCTTT
J gene: TRBJ1-1
V gene: TRBV6-1
clone size: many
D gene: -

CDR3 protein: CASSQEHSGARYEQYF
CDR3 DNA: TGTGCCAGCAGCCAAGAACATTCGGGGGCTAGATACGAGCAGTACTTC
J gene: TRBJ2-7
V gene: TRBV3-1
clone size: few
D gene: -

CDR3 protein: CASSRGAGGENTEAFF
CDR3 DNA: TGTGCCAGCAGCCGTGGGGCAGGGGGGGAGAACACTGAAGCTTTCTTT
J gene: TRBJ1-1
V gene: TRBV11-2
clone size: -
D gene: TRBD1

CDR3 protein: CASSTRLASTGELFF
CDR3 DNA: TGTGCCAGCAGCACCCGACTAGCGTCGACCGGGGAGCTGTTTTTT
J gene: TRBJ2-2
V gene: TRBV11-2
clone size: many
D gene: TRBD2

CDR3 protein: CSVDVSGANVLTF
CDR3 DNA: TGCAGCGTGGACGTCTCTGGGGCCAACGTCCTGACTTTC
J gene: TRBJ2-6
V gene: TRBV29-1
clone size: many
D gene: -

CDR3 protein: CASSQRGLEGGELFF
CDR3 DNA: TGCGCCAGCAGCCAGAGAGGCCTTGAGGGCGGGGAGCTGTTTTTT
J gene: TRBJ2-2
V gene: TRBV5-1
clone size: -
D gene: -

CDR3 protein: CASSSLGEQFF
CDR3 DNA: TGTGCCAGCAGCTCCCTAGGTGAGCAGTTCTTC
J gene: TRBJ2-1
V gene: TRBV7-8
clone size: many
D gene: -

CDR3 protein: CASSPAGRNTEAFF
CDR3 DNA: TGTGCCAGCTCACCGGCAGGGAGAAATACTGAAGCTTTCTTT
J gene: TRBJ1-1
V gene: TRBV18
clone size: many
D gene: -

CDR3 protein: CAISEYGQANEQFF
CDR3 DNA: TGTGCCATCAGTGAGTATGGACAGGCCAATGAGCAGTTCTTC
J gene: TRBJ2-1
V gene: TRBV10-3
clone size: many
D gene: TRBD1

CDR3 protein: CASSPVGTSGRHPTYNEQFF
CDR3 DNA: TGTGCCAGCAGCCCCGTCGGGACTAGCGGGAGGCACCCCACCTACAATGAGCAGTTCTTC
J gene: TRBJ2-1
V gene: TRBV11-2
clone size: many
D gene: TRBD2

CDR3 protein: CASSYSGHIEQYF
CDR3 DNA: TGTGCCAGCAGTTACTCCGGACACATCGAGCAGTACTTC
J gene: TRBJ2-7
V gene: TRBV6-5
clone size: many
D gene: -

CDR3 protein: CASSFGGRATDTQYF
CDR3 DNA: TGTGCCAGCAGCTTCGGAGGGAGGGCCACAGATACGCAGTATTTT
J gene: TRBJ2-3
V gene: TRBV7-3
clone size: many
D gene: TRBD2

CDR3 protein: CATHAGSHSNQPQHF
CDR3 DNA: TGTGCCACCCATGCCGGGTCGCATAGCAATCAGCCCCAGCATTTT
J gene: TRBJ1-5
V gene: TRBV24-1
clone size: -
D gene: -

CDR3 protein: CASSSRTGNTEAFF
CDR3 DNA: TGTGCCAGCAGTTCGCGGACAGGAAACACTGAAGCTTTCTTT
J gene: TRBJ1-1
V gene: TRBV27
clone size: few
D gene: TRBD1

CDR3 protein: CSARDVHSNQPQHF
CDR3 DNA: TGCAGTGCTAGAGACGTCCATAGCAATCAGCCCCAGCATTTT
J gene: TRBJ1-5
V gene: TRBV20-1
clone size: -
D gene: -

CDR3 protein: CASSYSYLKETQYF
CDR3 DNA: TGTGCCAGCAGTTACTCGTATCTAAAAGAGACCCAGTACTTC
J gene: TRBJ2-5
V gene: TRBV6-6
clone size: few
D gene: -

CDR3 protein: CASSRTGERNQPQHF
CDR3 DNA: TGTGCCAGTAGTCGCACAGGGGAGCGCAATCAGCCCCAGCATTTT
J gene: TRBJ1-5
V gene: TRBV19
clone size: few
D gene: TRBD1

CDR3 protein: CSVDRTGKYGYTF
CDR3 DNA: TGCAGCGTTGACAGAACAGGGAAGTATGGCTACACCTTC
J gene: TRBJ1-2
V gene: TRBV29-1
clone size: -
D gene: -

CDR3 protein: CASSFGAGGLNYGYTF
CDR3 DNA: TGTGCCAGCAGCTTTGGTGCCGGGGGCCTTAACTATGGCTACACCTTC
J gene: TRBJ1-2
V gene: TRBV7-3
clone size: -
D gene: -

CDR3 protein: CASSQDPPSHYVVNTGELFF
CDR3 DNA: TGCGCCAGCAGCCAAGATCCGCCATCCCATTATGTTGTGAACACCGGGGAGCTGTTTTTT
J gene: TRBJ2-2
V gene: TRBV4-3
clone size: medium-sized
D gene: -

CDR3 protein: CASSPFWSGNTEAFF
CDR3 DNA: TGCGCCAGCAGCCCCTTTTGGAGCGGGAACACTGAAGCTTTCTTT
J gene: TRBJ1-1
V gene: TRBV5-1
clone size: few
D gene: -

CDR3 protein: CASSLVGGYNEQFF
CDR3 DNA: TGTGCCAGCAGCTTAGTGGGAGGCTACAATGAGCAGTTCTTC
J gene: TRBJ2-1
V gene: TRBV7-3
clone size: few
D gene: -

CDR3 protein: CASSQGQRANSPLHF
CDR3 DNA: TGTGCCAGCAGCCAGGGACAGCGGGCGAATTCACCCCTCCACTTT
J gene: TRBJ1-6
V gene: TRBV14
clone size: many
D gene: TRBD1

CDR3 protein: CASSQDLVPPGNTIYF
CDR3 DNA: TGCGCCAGCAGCCAAGATTTGGTTCCCCCTGGAAACACCATATATTTT
J gene: TRBJ1-3
V gene: TRBV4-3
clone size: many
D gene: -

CDR3 protein: CATSRLPHYGYTF
CDR3 DNA: TGTGCCACCAGCCGACTACCGCACTATGGCTACACCTTC
J gene: TRBJ1-2
V gene: TRBV24-1
clone size: many
D gene: -

CDR3 protein: CASERQGDSPLHF
CDR3 DNA: TGTGCCAGCGAGCGACAGGGGGATTCACCCCTCCACTTT
J gene: TRBJ1-6
V gene: TRBV7-2
clone size: few
D gene: TRBD1

CDR3 protein: CASSDRSNYGYTF
CDR3 DNA: TGTGCCAGCAGTGACAGATCCAACTATGGCTACACCTTC
J gene: TRBJ1-2
V gene: TRBV2
clone size: few
D gene: -

CDR3 protein: CASSTPLGEKNYGYTF
CDR3 DNA: TGTGCCAGCAGCACCCCCCTGGGGGAGAAGAACTATGGCTACACCTTC
J gene: TRBJ1-2
V gene: TRBV6-2/TRBV6-3
clone size: -
D gene: -

CDR3 protein: CASSTRSQGEDQPQHF
CDR3 DNA: TGTGCCAGCAGTACCCGTTCACAGGGGGAGGATCAGCCCCAGCATTTT
J gene: TRBJ1-5
V gene: TRBV12-3/TRBV12-4
clone size: many
D gene: TRBD1

CDR3 protein: CSVPIFGGQETQYF
CDR3 DNA: TGCAGCGTTCCGATTTTCGGGGGGCAAGAGACCCAGTACTTC
J gene: TRBJ2-5
V gene: TRBV29-1
clone size: -
D gene: TRBD2

CDR3 protein: CASSLYGSGSTDTQYF
CDR3 DNA: TGTGCCAGCAGCTTGTACGGGAGTGGGAGCACAGATACGCAGTATTTT
J gene: TRBJ2-3
V gene: TRBV11-1
clone size: many
D gene: -

CDR3 protein: CASSQDLRGGRDYGYTF
CDR3 DNA: TGTGCCAGCAGCCAAGACCTTCGCGGCGGGCGGGACTATGGCTACACCTTC
J gene: TRBJ1-2
V gene: TRBV3-1
clone size: -
D gene: -

CDR3 protein: CASSLRNRGSYNEQFF
CDR3 DNA: TGTGCCAGCAGCTTGCGGAACAGAGGTAGCTACAATGAGCAGTTCTTC
J gene: TRBJ2-1
V gene: TRBV5-6
clone size: many
D gene: -

CDR3 protein: CASSKTLATPGEQFF
CDR3 DNA: TGTGCCAGCAGCAAAACCCTGGCAACACCAGGGGAGCAGTTCTTC
J gene: TRBJ2-1
V gene: TRBV11-2
clone size: many
D gene: -

CDR3 protein: CSARATGLDTGELFF
CDR3 DNA: TGCAGTGCTAGAGCGACGGGACTCGACACCGGGGAGCTGTTTTTT
J gene: TRBJ2-2
V gene: TRBV20-1
clone size: few
D gene: -

CDR3 protein: CASSTGTQNTEAFF
CDR3 DNA: TGCGCCAGCAGCACCGGGACACAGAACACTGAAGCTTTCTTT
J gene: TRBJ1-1
V gene: TRBV5-1
clone size: many
D gene: -

CDR3 protein: CASSYASGGPGTQYF
CDR3 DNA: TGTGCCAGCAGCTATGCTAGCGGGGGCCCCGGGACCCAGTACTTC
J gene: TRBJ2-5
V gene: TRBV7-8
clone size: few
D gene: TRBD2

CDR3 protein: CASSLSSSGNTIYF
CDR3 DNA: TGTGCCAGCAGCTTGAGTAGCTCTGGAAACACCATATATTTT
J gene: TRBJ1-3
V gene: TRBV7-3
clone size: once
D gene: -

CDR3 protein: CAIGERGRTYEQYF
CDR3 DNA: TGTGCCATCGGGGAGCGGGGAAGGACTTACGAGCAGTACTTC
J gene: TRBJ2-7
V gene: TRBV10-3
clone size: many
D gene: TRBD2

CDR3 protein: CASSLDNSPLHF
CDR3 DNA: TGTGCCAGCAGCTTGGATAATTCACCCCTCCACTTT
J gene: TRBJ1-6
V gene: TRBV5-6
clone size: -
D gene: -

CDR3 protein: CASSYSGIRTGEYNQPQHF
CDR3 DNA: TGTGCCAGCAGTTACTCGGGGATCCGGACAGGGGAATACAATCAGCCCCAGCATTTT
J gene: TRBJ1-5
V gene: TRBV6-2/TRBV6-3
clone size: few
D gene: TRBD1

CDR3 protein: CASSDQGVRTDTQYF
CDR3 DNA: TGTGCCAGCAGTGACCAGGGGGTGCGGACAGATACGCAGTATTTT
J gene: TRBJ2-3
V gene: TRBV2
clone size: many
D gene: TRBD1

CDR3 protein: CASSFGAPRSGNTIYF
CDR3 DNA: TGTGCCAGCAGCTTCGGCGCACCACGCTCTGGAAACACCATATATTTT
J gene: TRBJ1-3
V gene: TRBV11-1
clone size: many
D gene: -

CDR3 protein: CATDRDRSFSEQFF
CDR3 DNA: TGTGCCACGGACCGGGACAGGTCATTTTCTGAGCAGTTCTTC
J gene: TRBJ2-1
V gene: TRBV13
clone size: many
D gene: TRBD1

CDR3 protein: CASSYNPGVLLLTSEAFF
CDR3 DNA: TGTGCCAGCAGTTACAATCCGGGGGTTCTTCTTTTAACAAGTGAAGCTTTCTTT
J gene: TRBJ1-1
V gene: TRBV6-2/TRBV6-3
clone size: -
D gene: -